This T cell receptor (beta chain) is from a study of T cell clonotyping in hematopoietic cell transplantation. Study-level results: Without cell sorting, CD4 versus CD8 contributions remain unresolved.

Between the trimmed V and J ends, which lost 5 bases and 0 bases, there was a span of 13 bases. The CDR3 has 15 residues. Germline V gene sequence: CDR1 SGHAT, CDR2 FQNNGV. In regard to this clone: Its antigen remains unknown.

The assay was immunoSEQ multiplex PCR, and TCRdb's table has in-frame clones only and misses some. The sample contains about 41,000 clones, about 96% of which appear only once. This receptor was taken from a man aged 25 to 40 in good health. Some clones in this sample may be carry-over from other donors' samples. The chain carries TRBV11-2 and TRBJ1-2; D is uncertain. Input material: peripheral blood mononuclear cells. As DNA, the CDR3 is TGTGCCAGCAGCCCATGGGCGGGAACTAACTATGGCTACACCTTC. Translating gives CASSPWAGTNYGYTF.